These 6 T cell receptor beta chains were sequenced from one sample in a study of human T cells and chemical hapten exposure. TCRdb recomputed calls from the RACE reads with MiXCR, one row per CDR3 protein. The table includes approximately 59,000 distinct CDR3 sequences, 6% to 7% detected once. Time point denoted: healthy volunteer bleed at 6 weeks. It was from unfractionated whole blood that total RNA was extracted. Sequencing used whole blood. These receptors were obtained from a female donor in good health. Some clones in this sample may be carry-over from other donors' samples.

This clonotype was seen more than once but under ten times. For the CDR3, the DNA is TGTGCCAGCAGCCCTAGGGGGGGCCCCGACTACAATGAGCAGTTCTTC. Protein: CASSPRGGPDYNEQFF. This chain joins TRBV3-1 and TRBJ2-1, with a weak D call TRBD2 (7 bases). Germline CDR1 and CDR2: LGHDT and YNNKEL (reference sequence). Trimming stripped 4 bases from V and 3 bases from J, with 16 bases between. The CDR3 has 16 amino acids.

The chain recombines TRBV20-1 with TRBJ2-7; 7 nucleotides agree with TRBD2. Germline CDR1 reads DFQATT; CDR2 reads SNEGSKA (reference sequence). With V trimmed by 1 base and J by 3 bases, 3 bases remained unmatched. The CDR3 has 13 residues. CDR3 sequence (DNA): TGCAGTGCTAGAGCCGGGACTAACTACGAGCAGTACTTC. Translating it yields CSARAGTNYEQYF.

This clonotype has ten or more counts. The rearrangement uses TRBV7-9 and TRBJ2-3; possible D gene TRBD2, 5 bases. V was clipped by 5 bases and J by 0 bases, with 15 bases between them. Germline CDR1 reads SEHNR; CDR2 reads FQNEAQ (reference sequence). CDR3 length equals 16 residues. CDR3 DNA: TGTGCCAGCAGCCACACGTTTTCGGGAAGCACAGATACGCAGTATTTT. Encoded protein: CASSHTFSGSTDTQYF.

The rearrangement uses TRBV28 and TRBJ1-6; 10 bases align to TRBD1. Losses at the gene ends were 1 base for V and 6 bases for J; bases not matched to a gene: 15. The length of the CDR3 is 20 residues. Germline V lookup: CDR1 MDHEN, CDR2 SYDVKM. CDR3 sequence (DNA): TGTGCCAGCAGTTTATTTTCGGGACAGGGGCCCAAGAATCTTAATTCACCCCTCCACTTT. It translates to CASSLFSGQGPKNLNSPLHF. Full variable domain (remainder filled in from reference TRBV28 and TRBJ1-6): DVKVTQSSRYLVKRTGEKVFLECVQDMDHENMFWYRQDPGLGLRLIYFSYDVKMKEKGDIPEGYSVSREKKERFSLILESASTNQTSMYLCASSLFSGQGPKNLNSPLHFGNGTRLTVT.

The chain carries TRBV5-4 and TRBJ2-6, with a weak D call TRBD1 (6 bases). The V end was cut by 4 bases, the J end by 1 base, with 9 bases between. Germline lookup yields CDR1 SGHNT and CDR2 YYREEE (reference sequence). This CDR3 region has 15 residues. CDR3 residues: CASSVRGSGANVLTF. Written as DNA, the CDR3 is TGTGCCAGCAGCGTCAGGGGTTCTGGGGCCAACGTCCTGACTTTC.

A note on this clonotype: A much more abundant neighbour one base away suggests this may be a read error. The chain is built from TRBV10-1 and TRBJ2-3, with 14 bases that match TRBD2. The CDR3 spans 16 residues. Germline-derived CDR1 and CDR2 are WNHNN and SYGVQD (reference sequence). As DNA, the CDR3 is TGCGCCAGCAGCGCCGGACTAGCGGGAGGAGTAGATACGCGGTATTTT. Translated: CASSAGLAGGVDTRYF.